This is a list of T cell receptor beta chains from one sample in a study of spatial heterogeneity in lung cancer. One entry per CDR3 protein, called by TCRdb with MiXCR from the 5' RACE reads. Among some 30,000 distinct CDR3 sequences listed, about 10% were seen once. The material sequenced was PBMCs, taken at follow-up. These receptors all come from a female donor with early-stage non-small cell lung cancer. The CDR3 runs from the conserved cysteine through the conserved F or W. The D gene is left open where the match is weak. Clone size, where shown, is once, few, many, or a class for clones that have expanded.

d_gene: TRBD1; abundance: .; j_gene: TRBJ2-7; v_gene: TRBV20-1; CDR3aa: CSAIPPGQGAYEQYF
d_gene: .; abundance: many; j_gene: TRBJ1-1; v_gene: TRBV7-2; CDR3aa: CASSTTGGVTEAFF
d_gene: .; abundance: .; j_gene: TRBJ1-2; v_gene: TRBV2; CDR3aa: CASSEGVRYGYTF
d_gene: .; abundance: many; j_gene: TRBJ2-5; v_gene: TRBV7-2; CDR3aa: CASSLGYRGETQYF
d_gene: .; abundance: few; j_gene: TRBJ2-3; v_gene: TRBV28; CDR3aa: CASSPHDTQYF
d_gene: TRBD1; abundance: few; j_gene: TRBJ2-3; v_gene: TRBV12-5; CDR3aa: CASGLGITGQGRTSTDTQYF
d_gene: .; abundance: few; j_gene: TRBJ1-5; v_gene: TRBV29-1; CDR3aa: CSVEGGFGQPQHF
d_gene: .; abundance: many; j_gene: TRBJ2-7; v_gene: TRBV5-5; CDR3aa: CASTLSGHEQYF
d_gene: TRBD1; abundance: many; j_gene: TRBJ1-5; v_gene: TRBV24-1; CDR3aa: CATSDPGQNQPQHF
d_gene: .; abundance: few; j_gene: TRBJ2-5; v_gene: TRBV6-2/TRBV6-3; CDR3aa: CASRDWLLETQYF
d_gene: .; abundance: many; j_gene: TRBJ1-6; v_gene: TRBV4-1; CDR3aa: CASSQLDMMSYNSPLHF
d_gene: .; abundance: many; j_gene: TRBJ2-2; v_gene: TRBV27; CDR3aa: CASSFPGELFF
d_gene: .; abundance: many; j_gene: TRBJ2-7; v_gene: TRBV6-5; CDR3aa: CASSYRSGRMSYEQYF
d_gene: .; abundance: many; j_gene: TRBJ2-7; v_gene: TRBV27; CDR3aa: CASWSGQPYEQYF
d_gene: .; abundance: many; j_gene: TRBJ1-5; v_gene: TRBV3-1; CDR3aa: CASSQGRADQPQHF
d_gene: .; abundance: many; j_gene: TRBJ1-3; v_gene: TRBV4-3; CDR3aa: CASSDRGAGNTIYF
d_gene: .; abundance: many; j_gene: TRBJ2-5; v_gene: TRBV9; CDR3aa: CASSVAGELEETQYF
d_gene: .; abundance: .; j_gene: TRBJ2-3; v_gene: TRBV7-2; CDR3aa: CASSLIADTQYF
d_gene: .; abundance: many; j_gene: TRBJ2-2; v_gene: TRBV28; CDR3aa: CASSPRTGELFF
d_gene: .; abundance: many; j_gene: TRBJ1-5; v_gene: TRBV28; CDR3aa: CASSWSDRLNQPQHF
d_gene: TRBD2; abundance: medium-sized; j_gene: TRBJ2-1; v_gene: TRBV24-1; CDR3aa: CATSDPYWAGDNEQFF
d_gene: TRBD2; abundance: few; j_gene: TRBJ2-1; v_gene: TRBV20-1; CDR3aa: CSARDVAGGSYNEQFF
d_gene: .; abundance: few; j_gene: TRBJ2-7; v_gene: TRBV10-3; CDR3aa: CAIGGLGEEQYF